The 19 T cell receptor beta chains below were found in one sample sequenced in a study of cytomegalovirus exposure and HLA in healthy donors. In the PCR, 60 Vbeta and 13 Jbeta primers were used. Assay: immunoSEQ multiplex PCR; the TCRdb copy retains only in-frame clones and omits some. The sample has about 82,000 clones; approximately 81% are singletons. Sequenced input: PBMCs. These receptors came from a woman between 50 and 59 years old in good health and CMV-seropositive.

The table lists this clone with a few counts. The V gene is TRBV7-6, the J gene TRBJ2-3; 8 bases fit TRBD1. CDR1 SGHVS and CDR2 FNYEAQ come from the germline V gene. Trimming took 1 base from V and 2 from J; bases not matched to a gene: 2. The CDR3 runs 15 residues. Here the CDR3 reads CASSLDRGYTDTQYF. In DNA, the CDR3 is TGTGCCAGCAGCTTAGACAGGGGGTACACAGATACGCAGTATTTT.

The genes are TRBV6-5 and TRBJ1-1, with TRBD1 matching 11 bases. Germline CDR1 reads MNHEY; CDR2 reads SVGAGI. The V and J ends lost 2 bases and 7 bases, in that order; junction bases with no gene match: 3. The CDR3 runs to 14 residues. The CDR3 reads CASSYRGQGGEAFF. CDR3 in DNA: TGTGCCAGCAGTTACAGGGGACAGGGGGGTGAAGCTTTCTTT.

The rearrangement links TRBV28 to TRBJ1-1, with D tentatively TRBD1 (5 bases). The germline gives CDR1 MDHEN, CDR2 SYDVKM. The CDR3 contains 16 residues. Between the trimmed V and J ends, which lost 3 bases and 0 bases, there was a span of 14 bases. The CDR3 sequence: CASSFLSGLLNTEAFF. The CDR3 DNA sequence: TGTGCCAGCAGTTTTTTATCGGGACTGCTGAACACTGAAGCTTTCTTT.

This chain connects TRBV6-5 to TRBJ2-5; TRBD2 agrees at 11 bases. Germline CDR1 MNHEY, CDR2 SVGAGI. Trimming at V came to 6 bases and at J to 5 bases, leaving 8 bases not matched to a gene. The CDR3 totals 15 residues. The CDR3 DNA sequence: TGTGCCAGCAGCCCGACTAGCGGGATCTTCGAGACCCAGTACTTC. Protein sequence: CASSPTSGIFETQYF.

The table lists this clone with a few counts. V gene TRBV5-6 combines with J gene TRBJ2-6; D remains unclear. Germline CDR1 SGHDT, CDR2 YYEEEE. This CDR3 is 15 amino acids long. V was clipped by 4 bases and J by 2 bases, with 10 bases between them. The chain's CDR3 is CASSATEAGANVLTF. CDR3 nucleotide sequence: TGTGCCAGCAGCGCAACAGAAGCTGGGGCCAACGTCCTGACTTTC.

The chain recombines TRBV7-9 with TRBJ1-5; D remains ambiguous. The germline V gene has CDR1 SEHNR and CDR2 FQNEAQ (reference sequence). The CDR3 contains 12 residues. The V end lost 1 base, the J end lost 9 bases, and 7 bases lay between the germline ends. For the CDR3, the DNA is TGTGCCAGCAGCTTAGGGCCTTGGCCCCAGCATTTT. Translating gives CASSLGPWPQHF.

The chain combines TRBV11-1 with TRBJ2-7; 7 bases line up with TRBD2. Per the germline V gene, CDR1 is SGHAT and CDR2 is FQDESV (reference sequence). The CDR3 spans 15 residues. The V gene end was trimmed by 7 bases and the J gene end by 1 base; junction bases not matched to a gene: 10. The CDR3 reads CASTTSAGASYEQYF. CDR3 sequence (DNA): TGTGCCAGCACCACCTCGGCGGGAGCTTCCTACGAGCAGTACTTC. Based on the CDR3 plus reference TRBV11-1 and TRBJ2-7, the full variable domain is EAEVAQSPRYKITEKSQAVAFWCDPISGHATLYWYRQILGQGPELLVQFQDESVVDDSQLPKDRFSAERLKGVDSTLKIQPAELGDSAMYLCASTTSAGASYEQYFGPGTRLTVT.

This chain links TRBV5-5 with TRBJ1-4; possible D gene TRBD1, 5 bases. The CDR3 length is 16 residues. V lost 0 bases and J lost 3, with 12 bases in between. CDR1 and CDR2 from the germline V gene are SGHKS and YYEKEE (reference sequence). CDR3 sequence: CASSLGGGLPNEKLFF. CDR3 coding DNA: TGTGCCAGCAGCTTGGGGGGCGGCCTCCCTAATGAAAAACTGTTTTTT.

This clone has a single count. This rearrangement joins TRBV7-6 to TRBJ2-4; perhaps TRBD2 as D (6 bases). This CDR3 has 12 amino acids. CDR1 and CDR2 (germline): SGHVS, FNYEAQ. Trimming stripped 2 bases from V and 11 bases from J, with 10 bases between. CDR3 sequence: CASSLRSGVQYF. In nucleotides, the CDR3 is TGTGCCAGCAGCTTAAGGTCGGGAGTTCAGTACTTC.

The chain couples TRBV9 to TRBJ2-2; no clear D. This CDR3 is 14 amino acids long. The germline gives CDR1 SGDLS, CDR2 YYNGEE. V shed 4 bases and J shed 2 bases, with 9 bases lying between them. The CDR3 region has the DNA TGTGCCAGCAGCCCGTCACTTAACACCGGGGAGCTGTTTTTT. Protein: CASSPSLNTGELFF. Using reference TRBV9 and TRBJ2-2 for the parts outside the CDR3, the full variable domain is DSGVTQTPKHLITATGQRVTLRCSPRSGDLSVYWYQQSLDQGLQFLIQYYNGEERAKGNILERFSAQQFPDLHSELNLSSLELGDSALYFCASSPSLNTGELFFGEGSRLTVL.

This clone was seen a handful of times. The chain has TRBV2 and TRBJ1-1, with 7 bases lining up with TRBD1. V was clipped by 6 bases and J by 4 bases; unmatched bases: 8. Germline-derived CDR1 and CDR2 are SNHLY and FYNNEI. The CDR3 contains 14 residues. For the CDR3, the DNA is TGTGCCAGCAGGTTACAGGGGCAGGGCACTGAAGCTTTCTTT. This codes for CASRLQGQGTEAFF.

The rearrangement links TRBV7-9 to TRBJ2-1, with TRBD2 matching 11 bases. Germline V lookup: CDR1 SEHNR, CDR2 FQNEAQ (reference sequence). V lost 1 base to trimming and J lost 9 bases; unmatched junction nucleotides: 5. The CDR3 spans 15 residues. The CDR3 sequence: CASSLGSGRALEQFF. For the CDR3, the DNA is TGTGCCAGCAGCTTAGGTAGCGGGAGGGCCCTTGAGCAGTTCTTC.

This clone appeared a few times. Written as DNA, the CDR3 is TGCAGCGTTGAAGGTTTGGGCACCGGGACTCACAATGAGCAGTTCTTC. Encoded protein: CSVEGLGTGTHNEQFF. The chain is built from TRBV29-1 and TRBJ2-1, with D possibly being TRBD2 (6 bases). The CDR3 consists of 16 residues. Germline CDR1 is SQVTM and CDR2 is ANQGSEA. The V end was cut by 1 base, the J end by 5 bases, with 18 bases between.

This clone has a count of ten or more. The chain employs TRBV19 and TRBJ1-1; 7 bases line up with TRBD1. Trimming removed 5 bases from V and 5 bases from J; junction bases left unmatched: 8. The length of the CDR3 is 14 residues. Germline values: CDR1 LNHDA, CDR2 SQIVND (reference sequence). CDR3 sequence reads: CASSAWDSRTEAFF. The CDR3 DNA reads as TGTGCCAGTAGTGCGTGGGACAGCCGGACTGAAGCTTTCTTT. Full variable domain (remainder filled in from reference TRBV19 and TRBJ1-1): DGGITQSPKYLFRKEGQNVTLSCEQNLNHDAMYWYRQDPGQGLRLIYYSQIVNDFQKGDIAEGYSVSREKKESFPLTVTSAQKNPTAFYLCASSAWDSRTEAFFGQGTRLTVV.

The chain is built from TRBV7-6 and TRBJ1-4; 8 bases align to TRBD1. The CDR3 is made up of 14 amino acids. V was clipped by 4 bases and J by 7 bases; unmatched bases: 5. Germline V lookup: CDR1 SGHVS, CDR2 FNYEAQ. The CDR3 coding sequence is TGTGCCAGCAGCTCCCGGACAGGGTTTGAAAAACTGTTTTTT. It translates to CASSSRTGFEKLFF.

This clone is a singleton in its sample. The chain joins TRBV9 to TRBJ2-2, with a possible D match to TRBD2 (7 bases). The CDR3 has 13 amino acids. Germline loops: CDR1 SGDLS, CDR2 YYNGEE. The CDR3 nucleotides read TGTGCAGGGGGGCGGGAGAGCACCGGGGAGCTGTTTTTT. Residues: CAGGRESTGELFF.

This clone was picked up a small number of times. The chain employs TRBV6-1 and TRBJ2-3; 7 bases are shared with TRBD2. This CDR3 is built from 13 residues. The V and J ends lost 8 bases and 2 bases, in that order; junction bases with no gene match: 4. Per the germline V gene, CDR1 is MNHNS and CDR2 is SASEGT. CDR3: CASPSGYTDTQYF. Written as DNA, the CDR3 is TGTGCCAGCCCTAGCGGATACACAGATACGCAGTATTTT.

This sequence joins TRBV10-2 and TRBJ1-5; possibly TRBD1 for D (6 bases). The V end was cut by 0 bases, the J end by 6 bases, with 9 bases between. The CDR3 runs 14 residues. Germline CDR1 WSHSY, CDR2 SAAADI. This CDR3 is CASSESLRGQPQHF. The DNA for the CDR3 is TGCGCCAGCAGTGAGTCGCTCAGGGGTCAGCCCCAGCATTTT.

This chain uses TRBV7-2 with TRBJ2-2, with TRBD2 identical over 7 bases. CDR1 SGHTA and CDR2 FQGNSA come from the germline V gene. CDR3 length equals 16 residues. J was trimmed by 7 bases and V by 0 bases; bases with no gene match: 8. The CDR3 loop is CASSLALGGGYGELFF. The CDR3 nucleotides read TGTGCCAGCAGCTTAGCGCTCGGGGGAGGGTACGGGGAGCTGTTTTTT.